This T cell receptor (beta chain) was obtained from a study of identical twins. TCRdb itself ran the 5' RACE reads through MiXCR, one entry per CDR3 protein. The table shows 700,000 or so distinct CDR3 sequences, with 21% occurring only once. Deletions cut 5 bases from V and 3 bases from J, with 17 bases between. Germline CDR1 DFQATT, CDR2 SNEGSKA (reference sequence). CDR3 size: 15 residues. This clonotype was seen a few times. The antigen remains undetermined. Findings and caveats of the study: Less excess twin sharing appeared in beta out-of-frame sequences. With abundant cord blood beta clonotypes, insertions were fewer; memory repertoires showed no such pattern.

The data were also submitted as part of a second study, on T cells expressing NK-cell markers. In that study: Just one sequenced donor of eight was HCMV-seronegative, while seven were seropositive.

The source is a woman between 18 and 30 years old in good health. Sequencing was done on a sample of PBMCs. The chain recombines TRBV20-1 with TRBJ2-1, with D unresolved. The CDR3 loop is CSAPGAPVGYNEQFF. CDR3 DNA: TGCAGTGCTCCCGGAGCTCCGGTGGGCTACAATGAGCAGTTCTTC.